This TCR beta chain was recovered during a study of blood T cell repertoires in COVID-19. Study-level background: In each case, the material was cDNA or gDNA derived from T cells, B-cell-depleted T cells, or PBMCs.

The age range of participants was 18 to 89 years, with residence in around 22 US areas. Each participant's cohort was designated according to participant-reported clinical history. How the authors handled the data: Amplification of reference gene primers provided the estimated nucleated cell counts. Using immunoSEQ multiplex PCR, the repertoire was profiled, and TCRdb retains in-frame clones only, with some absent. Clonal size and the V and J genes are those of that table, whereas D and trimming came from the DNA. The repertoire holds 200,000 to 250,000 clones, with 70% to 90% as singletons. The V gene's germline CDR1 is SGHDN and CDR2 FVKESK. The CDR3 has 17 amino acids. Trimming cost V 3 bases and J 2 bases; bases outside gene matches: 13.

The chain has TRBV14 and TRBJ2-7, with 7 bases matching TRBD2. Sequenced sample: PBMCs or T cells enriched from blood (not recorded which). The receptor was derived from a woman aged 45-59 years with acute COVID-19. The CDR3 region is CASSHSRWRETAYEQYF. The CDR3 DNA sequence: TGTGCCAGCAGCCATTCGAGGTGGCGGGAGACCGCCTACGAGCAGTACTTC.